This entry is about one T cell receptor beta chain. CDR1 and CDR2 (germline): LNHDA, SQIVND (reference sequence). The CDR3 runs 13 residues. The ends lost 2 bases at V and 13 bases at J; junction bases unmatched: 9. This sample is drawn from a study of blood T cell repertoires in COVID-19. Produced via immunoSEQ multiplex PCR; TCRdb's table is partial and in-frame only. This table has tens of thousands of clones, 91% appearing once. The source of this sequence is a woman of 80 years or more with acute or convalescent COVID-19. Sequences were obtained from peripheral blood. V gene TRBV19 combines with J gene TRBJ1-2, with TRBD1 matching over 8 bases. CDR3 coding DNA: TGTGCCAGTAGTATAACCCAGGGGGCCCCGTCCACCTTC. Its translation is CASSITQGAPSTF.